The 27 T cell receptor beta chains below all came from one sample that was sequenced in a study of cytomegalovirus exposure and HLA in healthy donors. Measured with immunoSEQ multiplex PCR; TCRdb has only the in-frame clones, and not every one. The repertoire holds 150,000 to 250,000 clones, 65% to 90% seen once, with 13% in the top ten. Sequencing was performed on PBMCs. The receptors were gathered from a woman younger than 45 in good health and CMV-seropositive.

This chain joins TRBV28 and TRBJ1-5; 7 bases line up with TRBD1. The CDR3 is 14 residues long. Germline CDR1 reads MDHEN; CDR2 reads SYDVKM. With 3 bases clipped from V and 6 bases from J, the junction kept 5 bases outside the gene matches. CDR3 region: CASSFSQGGQPQHF. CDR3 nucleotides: TGTGCCAGCAGTTTTTCCCAGGGGGGTCAGCCCCAGCATTTT.

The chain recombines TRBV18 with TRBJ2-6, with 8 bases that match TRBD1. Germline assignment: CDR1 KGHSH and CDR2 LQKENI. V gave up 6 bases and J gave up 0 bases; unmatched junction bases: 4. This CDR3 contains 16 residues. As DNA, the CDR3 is TGTGCCAGCTCGCAGGGGGCTGGCTCTGGGGCCAACGTCCTGACTTTC. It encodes CASSQGAGSGANVLTF.

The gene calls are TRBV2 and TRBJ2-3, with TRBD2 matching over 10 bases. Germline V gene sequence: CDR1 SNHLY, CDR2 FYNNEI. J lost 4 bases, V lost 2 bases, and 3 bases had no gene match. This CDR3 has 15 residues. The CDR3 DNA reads TGTGCCAGCAGTGAACTAGCGGGAGTCCCAGATACGCAGTATTTT. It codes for CASSELAGVPDTQYF.

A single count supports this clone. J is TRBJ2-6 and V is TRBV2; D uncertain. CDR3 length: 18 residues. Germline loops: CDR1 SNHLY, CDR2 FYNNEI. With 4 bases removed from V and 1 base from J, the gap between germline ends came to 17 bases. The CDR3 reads CASSGLLSPKSGANVLTF. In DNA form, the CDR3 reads TGTGCCAGCAGTGGTCTCCTTAGCCCAAAATCTGGGGCCAACGTCCTGACTTTC.

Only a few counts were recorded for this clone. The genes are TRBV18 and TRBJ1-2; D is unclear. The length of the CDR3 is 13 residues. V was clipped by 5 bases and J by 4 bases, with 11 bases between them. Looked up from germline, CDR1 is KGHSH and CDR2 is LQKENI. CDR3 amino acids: CASSYDTSYGYTF. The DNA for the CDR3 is TGTGCCAGCTCATACGACACCTCCTATGGCTACACCTTC. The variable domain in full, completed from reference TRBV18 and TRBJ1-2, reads NAGVMQNPRHLVRRRGQEARLRCSPMKGHSHVYWYRQLPEEGLKFMVYLQKENIIDESGMPKERFSAEFPKEGPSILRIQQVVRGDSAAYFCASSYDTSYGYTFGSGTRLTVV.

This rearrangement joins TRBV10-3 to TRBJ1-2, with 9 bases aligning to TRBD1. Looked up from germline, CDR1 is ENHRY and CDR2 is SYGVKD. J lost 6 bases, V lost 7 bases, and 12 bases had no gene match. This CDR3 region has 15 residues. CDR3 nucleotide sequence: TGTGCCATCACGGGACAGGGAGCGTTAAGGGATGGCTACACCTTC. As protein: CAITGQGALRDGYTF.

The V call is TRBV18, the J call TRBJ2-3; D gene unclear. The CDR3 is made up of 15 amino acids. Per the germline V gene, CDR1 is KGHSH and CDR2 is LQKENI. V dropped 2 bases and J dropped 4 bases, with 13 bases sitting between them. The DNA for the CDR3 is TGTGCCAGCTCACCAGCTACGGGTTTGGCAGATACGCAGTATTTT. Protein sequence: CASSPATGLADTQYF.

The CDR3: CASSLSGQGADEQYF. Here the CDR3 DNA reads TGTGCCAGCAGTCTCTCCGGACAGGGGGCGGACGAGCAGTACTTC. J is TRBJ2-7 and V is TRBV28, with TRBD1 matching over 11 bases. Trimming took 5 bases from V and 5 from J; bases not matched to a gene: 8. Germline CDR1 reads MDHEN; CDR2 reads SYDVKM. The CDR3 sequence is 15 residues long.

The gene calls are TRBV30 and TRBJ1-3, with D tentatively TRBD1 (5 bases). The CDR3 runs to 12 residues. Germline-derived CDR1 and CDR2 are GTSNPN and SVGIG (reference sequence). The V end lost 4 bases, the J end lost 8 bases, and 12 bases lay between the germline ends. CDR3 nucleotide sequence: TGTGCCTGGAAAAGGGGCAAGGACACCATATATTTT. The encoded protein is CAWKRGKDTIYF. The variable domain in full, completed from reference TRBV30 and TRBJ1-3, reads SQTIHQWPATLVQPVGSPLSLECTVEGTSNPNLYWYRQAAGRGLQLLFYSVGIGQISSEVPQNLSASRPQDRQFILSSKKLLLSDSGFYLCAWKRGKDTIYFGEGSWLTVV.

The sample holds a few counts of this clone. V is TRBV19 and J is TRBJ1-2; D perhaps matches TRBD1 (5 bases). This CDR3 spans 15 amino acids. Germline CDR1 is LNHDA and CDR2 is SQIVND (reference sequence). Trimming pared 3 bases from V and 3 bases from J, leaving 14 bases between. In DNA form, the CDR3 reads TGTGCCAGTAGTATCAGGGCGGGAAAGGACTATGGCTACACCTTC. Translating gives CASSIRAGKDYGYTF.

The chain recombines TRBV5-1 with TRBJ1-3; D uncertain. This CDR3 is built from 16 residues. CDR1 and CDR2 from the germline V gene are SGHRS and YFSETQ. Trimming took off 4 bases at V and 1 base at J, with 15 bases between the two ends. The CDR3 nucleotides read TGCGCCAGCAGCCCGGGCGGGAGTCTATCTGGAAACACCATATATTTT. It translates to CASSPGGSLSGNTIYF.

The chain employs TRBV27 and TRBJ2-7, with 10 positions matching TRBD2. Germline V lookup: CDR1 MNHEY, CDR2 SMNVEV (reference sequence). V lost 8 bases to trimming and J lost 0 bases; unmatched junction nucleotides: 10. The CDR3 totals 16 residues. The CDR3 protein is CASSRTGTSDSYEQYF. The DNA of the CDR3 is TGTGCCAGCTCACGGACCGGGACTAGCGACTCCTACGAGCAGTACTTC.

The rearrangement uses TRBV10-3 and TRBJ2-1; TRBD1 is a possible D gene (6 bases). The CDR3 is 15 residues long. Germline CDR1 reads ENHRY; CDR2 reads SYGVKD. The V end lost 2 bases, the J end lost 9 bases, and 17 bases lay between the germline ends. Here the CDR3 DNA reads TGTGCCATCAGTGAGACCAATACAGGGTCCGTTGAGCAGTTCTTC. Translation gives CAISETNTGSVEQFF.

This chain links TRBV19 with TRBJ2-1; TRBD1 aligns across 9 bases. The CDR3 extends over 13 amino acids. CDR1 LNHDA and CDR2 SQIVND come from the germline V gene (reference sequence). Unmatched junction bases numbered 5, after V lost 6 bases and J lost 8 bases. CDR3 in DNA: TGTGCCAGTAGCAGGGACAGGGAGGATGAGCAGTTCTTC. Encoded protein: CASSRDREDEQFF. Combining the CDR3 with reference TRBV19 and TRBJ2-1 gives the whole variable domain DGGITQSPKYLFRKEGQNVTLSCEQNLNHDAMYWYRQDPGQGLRLIYYSQIVNDFQKGDIAEGYSVSREKKESFPLTVTSAQKNPTAFYLCASSRDREDEQFFGPGTRLTVL.

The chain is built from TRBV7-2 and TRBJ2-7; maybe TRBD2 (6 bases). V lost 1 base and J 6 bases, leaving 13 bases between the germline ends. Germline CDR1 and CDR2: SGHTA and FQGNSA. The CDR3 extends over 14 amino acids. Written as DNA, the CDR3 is TGTGCCAGCAGCTTAGAGCAACGGGGAGGCGAGCAGTACTTC. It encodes CASSLEQRGGEQYF.

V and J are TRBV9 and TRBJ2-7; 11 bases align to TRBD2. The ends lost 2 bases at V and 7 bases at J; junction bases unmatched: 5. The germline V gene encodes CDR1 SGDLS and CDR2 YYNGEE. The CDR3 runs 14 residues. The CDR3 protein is CASSVGTSGLEQYF. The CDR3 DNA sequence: TGTGCCAGCAGCGTGGGGACTAGCGGTTTGGAGCAGTACTTC.

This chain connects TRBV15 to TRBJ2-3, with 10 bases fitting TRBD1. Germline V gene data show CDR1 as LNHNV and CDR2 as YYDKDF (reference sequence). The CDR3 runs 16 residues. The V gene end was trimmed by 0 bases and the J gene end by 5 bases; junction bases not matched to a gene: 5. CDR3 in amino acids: CATSRDRDRGVDTQYF. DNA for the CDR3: TGTGCCACCAGCAGAGATCGGGACAGGGGAGTAGATACGCAGTATTTT.

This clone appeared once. The CDR3: CASSREHTDTQYF. DNA for the CDR3: TGTGCCAGCAGCCGGGAGCACACAGATACGCAGTATTTT. The rearrangement joins TRBV4-2 to TRBJ2-3; D is perhaps TRBD2 (5 bases). Germline CDR1 LGHNA, CDR2 YNFKEQ. V lost 4 bases and J lost 2, with 7 bases in between. The CDR3 is 13 amino acids.

CDR3 sequence (DNA): TGTGCCTGGAGTGCCGGGAGGGCTAGCACAGATACGCAGTATTTT. Residues: CAWSAGRASTDTQYF. J is TRBJ2-3 and V is TRBV30; TRBD2 agrees at 8 bases. CDR1 GTSNPN and CDR2 SVGIG come from the germline V gene (reference sequence). CDR3 length equals 15 residues. The V and J ends lost 1 base and 0 bases, in that order; junction bases with no gene match: 3.

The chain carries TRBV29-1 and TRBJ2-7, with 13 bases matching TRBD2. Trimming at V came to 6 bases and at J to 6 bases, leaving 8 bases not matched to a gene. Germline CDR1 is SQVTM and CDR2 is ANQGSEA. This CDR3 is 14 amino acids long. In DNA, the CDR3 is TGCAGCGTCGCGACGGGACTAGCGGGATTCGAGCAGTACTTC. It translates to CSVATGLAGFEQYF.

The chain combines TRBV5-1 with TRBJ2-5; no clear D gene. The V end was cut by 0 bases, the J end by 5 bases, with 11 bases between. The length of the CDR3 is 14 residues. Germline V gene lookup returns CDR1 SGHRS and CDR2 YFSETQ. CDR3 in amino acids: CASSLGLMAETQYF. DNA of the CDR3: TGCGCCAGCAGCTTGGGACTCATGGCGGAGACCCAGTACTTC.

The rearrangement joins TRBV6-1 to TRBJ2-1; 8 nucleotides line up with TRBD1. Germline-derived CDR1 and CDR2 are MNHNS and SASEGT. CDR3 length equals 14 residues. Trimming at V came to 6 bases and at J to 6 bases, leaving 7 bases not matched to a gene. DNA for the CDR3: TGTGCCAGCAGGCTGACAGGGGTGGTCAATGAGCAGTTCTTC. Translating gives CASRLTGVVNEQFF.

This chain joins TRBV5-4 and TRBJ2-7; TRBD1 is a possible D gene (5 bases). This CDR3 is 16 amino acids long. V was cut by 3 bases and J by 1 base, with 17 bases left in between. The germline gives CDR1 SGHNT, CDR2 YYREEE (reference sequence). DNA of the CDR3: TGTGCCAGCAGCTCACTGACCGCGACAGCTTCCTACGAGCAGTACTTC. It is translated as CASSSLTATASYEQYF.

In DNA, the CDR3 is TGTGCCAGCAGCCCTTCCTCTAGCGGGAGGAACACCGGGGAGCTGTTTTTT. It specifies CASSPSSSGRNTGELFF. The rearrangement joins TRBV7-6 to TRBJ2-2, with 10 bases identical to TRBD2. The CDR3 consists of 17 residues. V gave up 5 bases and J gave up 1 base; unmatched junction bases: 7. CDR1 and CDR2 (germline): SGHVS, FNYEAQ.

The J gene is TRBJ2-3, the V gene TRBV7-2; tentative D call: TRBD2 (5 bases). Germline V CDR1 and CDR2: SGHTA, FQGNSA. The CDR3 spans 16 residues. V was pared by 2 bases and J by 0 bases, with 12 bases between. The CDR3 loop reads CASSLTAAPSTDTQYF. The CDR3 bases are TGTGCCAGCAGCTTAACAGCGGCCCCTAGCACAGATACGCAGTATTTT.

The CDR3 nucleotides are TGTGCCAGCAGCTTAGGGGAGGGGAATAGCAATCAGCCCCAGCATTTT. Translated, it gives CASSLGEGNSNQPQHF. The chain joins TRBV7-9 to TRBJ1-5, with D perhaps TRBD1 (5 bases). Germline CDR1 SEHNR, CDR2 FQNEAQ (reference sequence). The CDR3 runs 16 residues. The ends were cut back, 1 base at V and 0 bases at J, with 10 bases in the middle. Full variable domain (rest looked up from reference TRBV7-9 and TRBJ1-5): DTGVSQNPRHKITKRGQNVTFRCDPISEHNRLYWYRQTLGQGPEFLTYFQNEAQLEKSRLLSDRFSAERPKGSFSTLEIQRTEQGDSAMYLCASSLGEGNSNQPQHFGDGTRLSIL.

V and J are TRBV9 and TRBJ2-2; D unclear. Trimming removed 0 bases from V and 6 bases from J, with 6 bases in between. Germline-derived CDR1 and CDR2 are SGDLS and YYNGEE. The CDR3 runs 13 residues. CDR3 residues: CASSVVTPGELFF. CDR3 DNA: TGTGCCAGCAGCGTAGTTACACCCGGGGAGCTGTTTTTT.